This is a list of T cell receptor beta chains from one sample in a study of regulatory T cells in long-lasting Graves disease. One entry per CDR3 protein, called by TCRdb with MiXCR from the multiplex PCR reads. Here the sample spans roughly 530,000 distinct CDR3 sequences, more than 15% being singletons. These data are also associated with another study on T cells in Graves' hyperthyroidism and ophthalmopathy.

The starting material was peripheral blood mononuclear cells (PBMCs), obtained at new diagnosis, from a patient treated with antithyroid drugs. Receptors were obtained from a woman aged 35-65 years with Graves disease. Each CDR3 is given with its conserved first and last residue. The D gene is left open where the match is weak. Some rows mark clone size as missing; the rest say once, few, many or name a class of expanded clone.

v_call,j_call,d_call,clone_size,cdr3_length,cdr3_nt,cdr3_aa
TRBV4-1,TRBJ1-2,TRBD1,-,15,TGCGCCAGCAGCCAAGATGCCGGGACAGACTATGGCTACACCTTC,CASSQDAGTDYGYTF
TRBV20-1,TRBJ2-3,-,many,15,TGCAGTGCTAGAGAGGTGGGGGAAAGCACAGATACGCAGTATTTT,CSAREVGESTDTQYF
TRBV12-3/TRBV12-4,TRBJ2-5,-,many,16,TGTGCCAGCAGTTTAGGCAGGGGGCTAGCGGCAGAGACCCAGTACTTC,CASSLGRGLAAETQYF
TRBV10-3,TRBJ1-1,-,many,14,TGTGCCATCAGTGGATCGACCGGGGCCACTGAAGCTTTCTTT,CAISGSTGATEAFF
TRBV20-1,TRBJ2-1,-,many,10,TGCAGTGCTATTCGTAATGAGCAGTTCTTC,CSAIRNEQFF
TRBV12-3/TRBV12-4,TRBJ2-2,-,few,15,TGTGCCAGCAGGCTCTCCAGGGAGAACACCGGGGAGCTGTTTTTT,CASRLSRENTGELFF
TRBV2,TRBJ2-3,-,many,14,TGTGCCAGCACCCGGGACTTCCGTCCAGATACGCAGTATTTT,CASTRDFRPDTQYF
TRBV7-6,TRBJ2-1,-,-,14,TGTGCCAGCAGCTTAAGGGCGCGCCATAATGAGCAGTTCTTC,CASSLRARHNEQFF
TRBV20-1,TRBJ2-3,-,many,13,TGCAGTGCTGTCGGCCTCCGCACAGATACGCAGTATTTT,CSAVGLRTDTQYF
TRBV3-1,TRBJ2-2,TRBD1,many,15,TGTGCCAGCAGCAATCGGACAGGGAGCACCGGGGAGCTGTTTTTT,CASSNRTGSTGELFF
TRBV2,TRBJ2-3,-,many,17,TGTGCCAGCAGTGAAAGCGAGTGGGGGCCGGGCACAGATACGCAGTATTTT,CASSESEWGPGTDTQYF
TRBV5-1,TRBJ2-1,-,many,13,TGCGCCAGCAGCTGGGACATATACAATGAGCAGTTCTTC,CASSWDIYNEQFF
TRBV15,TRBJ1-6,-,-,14,TGTGCCACCAGCGCTCAAGGTGGGGGTTCACCCCTCCACTTT,CATSAQGGGSPLHF
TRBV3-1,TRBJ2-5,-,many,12,TGTGCCAGCAGCCAACCCGGGGAGACCCAGTACTTC,CASSQPGETQYF
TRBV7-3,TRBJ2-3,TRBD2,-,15,TGTGCCAGCAGCTCTCCTAGCGGGAACACAGATACGCAGTATTTT,CASSSPSGNTDTQYF
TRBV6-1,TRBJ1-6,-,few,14,TGTGCCAGCGGCTCGCTGGGCCTCCTATCACCCCTCCACTTT,CASGSLGLLSPLHF
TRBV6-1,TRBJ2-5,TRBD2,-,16,TGTGCCAGCAGTGAACTCGGGGCGGGGGGGCAAGTAGCCCAGTACTTC,CASSELGAGGQVAQYF
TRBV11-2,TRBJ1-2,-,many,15,TGTGCCAGCAGCTCAGGGGCCACCCTGATCTATGGCTACACCTTC,CASSSGATLIYGYTF
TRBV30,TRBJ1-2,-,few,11,TGTGCCTGTCCAAGGGGCTATGGCTACACCTTC,CACPRGYGYTF
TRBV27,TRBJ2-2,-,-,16,TGTGCCAGCAGTCCGGATTGGGCAACGAACACCGGGGAGCTGTTTTTT,CASSPDWATNTGELFF
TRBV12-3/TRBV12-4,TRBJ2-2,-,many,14,TGTGCCAGCAGTTTAGGGATACGGAGCGGGGAGCTGTTTTTT,CASSLGIRSGELFF
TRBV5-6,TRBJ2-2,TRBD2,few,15,TGTGCCAGCAGCTTGCCTTCGGGGGGGACCGGGGAGCTGTTTTTT,CASSLPSGGTGELFF
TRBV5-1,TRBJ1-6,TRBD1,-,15,TGCGCCAGCAGCTTCGACAGGGGTGAAGTTTCACCCCTCCACTTT,CASSFDRGEVSPLHF
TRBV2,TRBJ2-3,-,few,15,TGTGCCAGCAGTGAAGCGCCGGGACGGGCAGATACGCAGTATTTT,CASSEAPGRADTQYF
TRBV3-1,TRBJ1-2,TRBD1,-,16,TGTGCCAGCAGCCAAGAAGTCAGGGGGCTTTTGTATGGCTACACCTTC,CASSQEVRGLLYGYTF
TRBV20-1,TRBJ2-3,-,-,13,TGCAGTGCTATGGACACCATAGCAGATACGCAGTATTTT,CSAMDTIADTQYF
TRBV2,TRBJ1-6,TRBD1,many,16,TGTGCCAGCAGTGAAGTGGTGACAGGGGGGAATTCACCCCTCCACTTT,CASSEVVTGGNSPLHF
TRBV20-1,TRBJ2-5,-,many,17,TGCAGTGCTAGAGACGTCCCTTATGGCAGGGGGGTAGAGACCCAGTACTTC,CSARDVPYGRGVETQYF
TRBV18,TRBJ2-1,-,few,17,TGTGCCAGCTCACCCTCTCTGACAGGAACTCTATACAATGAGCAGTTCTTC,CASSPSLTGTLYNEQFF
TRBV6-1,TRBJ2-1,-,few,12,TGTGCCAGCAGCGCCCGGTCTAATGAGCAGTTCTTC,CASSARSNEQFF
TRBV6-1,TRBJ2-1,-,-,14,TGTGCCAGCCGAGGGCAGATTCAGCCAGATGAGCAGTTCTTC,CASRGQIQPDEQFF
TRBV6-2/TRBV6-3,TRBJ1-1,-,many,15,TGTGCCAGCAGACTTAGAAGAAACAGCGACACTGAAGCTTTCTTT,CASRLRRNSDTEAFF
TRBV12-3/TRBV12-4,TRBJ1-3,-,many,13,TGTGCCAGCAGTCGGACTACTGGAAACACCATATATTTT,CASSRTTGNTIYF
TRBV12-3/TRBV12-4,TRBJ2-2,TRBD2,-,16,TGTGCCAGCAGTTTAAAGGCTAGCGGGGGGGCCGGGGAGCTGTTTTTT,CASSLKASGGAGELFF
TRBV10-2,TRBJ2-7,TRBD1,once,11,TGCGCCAGCGGGACAGGGGACGAGCAGTACTTC,CASGTGDEQYF
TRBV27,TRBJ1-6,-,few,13,TGTGCCAGGATAAGGGTTTCGGTTTCACCCCTCCACTTT,CARIRVSVSPLHF
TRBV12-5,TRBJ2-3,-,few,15,TGTGCTAGTGCCAAGGACTCCTACTACACAGATACGCAGTATTTT,CASAKDSYYTDTQYF
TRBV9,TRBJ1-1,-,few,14,TGTGCCAGCAGCGCCGGACACCGGGACACTGAAGCTTTCTTT,CASSAGHRDTEAFF
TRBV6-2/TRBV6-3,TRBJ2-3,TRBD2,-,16,TGTGCCAGCAGTTACGGGTTAGCGGGGGGCCGGGATACGCAGTATTTT,CASSYGLAGGRDTQYF
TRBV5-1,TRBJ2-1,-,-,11,TGCGCCAGCAGCTTGCAGGCAGAGCAGTTCTTC,CASSLQAEQFF
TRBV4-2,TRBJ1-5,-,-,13,TGTGCCAGCAGCCAAGATCTGGGGTGGCCCCAGCATTTT,CASSQDLGWPQHF
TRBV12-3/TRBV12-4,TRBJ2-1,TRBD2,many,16,TGTGCCAGCAGTTTAGAGGCTAGCGGGGGTCACAATGAGCAGTTCTTC,CASSLEASGGHNEQFF
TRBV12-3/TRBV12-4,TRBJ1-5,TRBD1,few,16,TGTGCCAGCAGTAGAACAGGGGGAGGTAGCAATCAGCCCCAGCATTTT,CASSRTGGGSNQPQHF
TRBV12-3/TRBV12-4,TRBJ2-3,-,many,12,TGTGCCAGCAGGGCAGGAACAGATACGCAGTATTTT,CASRAGTDTQYF
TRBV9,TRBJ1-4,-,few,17,TGTGCCAGCAGCGTAGGGGGGTCGGTGGCTACTAATGAAAAACTGTTTTTT,CASSVGGSVATNEKLFF
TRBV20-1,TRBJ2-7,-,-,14,TGCAGTGCTTCCTCCTCCCGGGGCTCCTACGAGCAGTACTTC,CSASSSRGSYEQYF
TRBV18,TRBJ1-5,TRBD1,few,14,TGTGCCAGCACCTCCCAGGGGGTGGGCCAGCCCCAGCATTTT,CASTSQGVGQPQHF
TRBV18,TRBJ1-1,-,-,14,TGTGCCAGCTCCTTATCCCCCAAGAACACTGAAGCTTTCTTT,CASSLSPKNTEAFF
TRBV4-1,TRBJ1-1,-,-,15,TGCGCCAGCAGCCACCGTAAACAGGGTCGCGTAGGAGCTTTCTTT,CASSHRKQGRVGAFF
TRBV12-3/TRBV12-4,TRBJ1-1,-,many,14,TGTGCCAGCAAAGACGCGCTGCGGAGCACTGAAGCTTTCTTT,CASKDALRSTEAFF
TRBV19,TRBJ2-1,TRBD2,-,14,TGTGCCAGTAGGGCTAGCGGGGGATTATATGAGCAGTTCTTC,CASRASGGLYEQFF
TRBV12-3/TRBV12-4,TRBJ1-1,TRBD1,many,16,TGTGCCAGCATACCGGGACAGGGGGCCGGGGACACTGAAGCTTTCTTT,CASIPGQGAGDTEAFF
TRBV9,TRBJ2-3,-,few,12,TGTGCCAGCAGCGTAGGACAAAATACGCAGTATTTT,CASSVGQNTQYF
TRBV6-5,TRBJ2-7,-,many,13,TGTGCCAGCAGTTACGGGGGGCCGTACGAGCAGTACTTC,CASSYGGPYEQYF
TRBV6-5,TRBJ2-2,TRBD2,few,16,TGTGCCAGCAGTTACGCAACGAGGGAGGGACCGGGGGAGCTGTTTTTT,CASSYATREGPGELFF
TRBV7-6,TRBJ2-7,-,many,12,TGTGCCAGCAGCTTCTGGATGTCCGAGCAGTACTTC,CASSFWMSEQYF
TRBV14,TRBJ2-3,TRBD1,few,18,TGTGCCAGCAGCCAAGATCTCGGGACAGGGAGAAGCGCAGATACGCAGTATTTT,CASSQDLGTGRSADTQYF
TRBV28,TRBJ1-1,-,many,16,TGTGCCAGCACCCCCTTGCGGGGGATTATGAACACTGAAGCTTTCTTT,CASTPLRGIMNTEAFF
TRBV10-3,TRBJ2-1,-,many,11,TGTGCCACCAAGGGACTTAATGAGCAGTTCTTC,CATKGLNEQFF
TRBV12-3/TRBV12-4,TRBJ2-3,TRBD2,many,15,TGTGCCAGCAGTTTCACTAGCGGGGGTGGTGATACGCAGTATTTT,CASSFTSGGGDTQYF